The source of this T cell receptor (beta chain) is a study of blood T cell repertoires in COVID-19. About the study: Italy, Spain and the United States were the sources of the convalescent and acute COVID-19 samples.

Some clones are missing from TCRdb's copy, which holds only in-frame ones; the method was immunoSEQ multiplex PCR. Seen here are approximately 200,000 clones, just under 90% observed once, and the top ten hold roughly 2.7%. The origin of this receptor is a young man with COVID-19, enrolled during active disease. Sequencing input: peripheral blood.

The CDR3 protein is CASSQVGLAGTTGELFF. In DNA, the CDR3 is TGCGCCAGCAGCCAAGTCGGACTAGCGGGGACCACCGGGGAGCTGTTTTTT. This chain connects TRBV4-3 to TRBJ2-2; 12 bases line up with TRBD2. Germline-derived CDR1 and CDR2 are LGHNA and YSLEER. This CDR3 has 17 residues. V trimming: 1 base; J trimming: 4 bases; junction bases outside the gene matches: 4.